The source of this TCR beta chain is a study of blood T cell repertoires in COVID-19. Cohorts were determined from participant-reported clinical history. Here immunoSEQ multiplex PCR was the method, and the copy in TCRdb shows in-frame clones only, minus some. The table lists fewer than 350,000 clones, nearly 90% of them singletons, with about 1.7% in the top ten. Trimming stripped 4 bases from V and 5 bases from J, with 12 bases between. Germline CDR1 reads SGHRS; CDR2 reads YFSETQ. The CDR3 length is 13 residues. The sample holds one count of this clone. The sequence was obtained from a woman aged 18-29 years with acute COVID-19. Sequenced input: PBMCs or T cells enriched from blood (not recorded which). The rearrangement links TRBV5-1 to TRBJ2-5, with D hard to call. The CDR3 is CASSTGARETQYF. CDR3 DNA sequence: TGCGCCAGCAGCACGGGTGCTCGTGAGACCCAGTACTTC.